What follows describes a single T cell receptor (beta chain). Its specific antigen is unknown. No base quality information exists; no much larger clone differs at one position. Library prep was done by the immunoSEQ multiplex PCR assay. For the multiplex PCR, a mixture combining 60 forward primers for TCR Vbeta segments and 13 reverse primers for TCR Jbeta segments was used. The CDR3 region of rearranged TCR beta genes was amplified from genomic DNA by a multiplex PCR assay. Amplified TCR beta libraries were sequenced as 87-base-pair reads on the Illumina HiSeq System. The original pipeline was this. Across the 700 or so repertoires, a later analysis counted roughly 77 million unique TCR beta chains, about 10 million of which were shared by at least two donors. A nearest-neighbor algorithm error-corrected the raw reads and collapsed the reads into unique sequences, merging closely related sequences to remove PCR and sequencing errors. Alignment of CDR3 sequences to IMGT reference sequences was used to assign V, D and J gene segments. Each retained sequence needed at least a six-nucleotide match to both a V gene segment and a J gene segment. Rearrangements were classified as productive when the CDR3 lacked stop codons and remained in frame with V and J, and all other rearrangements were classified as non-productive. Following IMGT convention, CDR3 was defined as the stretch from the second conserved V-encoded cysteine up to the conserved J-encoded phenylalanine. The earlier analysis of 500 to 600 of the donors excluded sequences that lacked an unambiguous match to a single V gene segment. An earlier analysis of some 610 of the donors called V segments functional above 56.7% productive rearrangements and segregating when the between-donor standard deviation exceeded 5%. A statistical classification framework was built to diagnose cytomegalovirus status from the catalog of TCR beta chain sequences. A later analysis assigned V and J genes by comparing TCR nucleotide sequences with IMGT/GENE-DB human TR gene sequences. The TCRdist pipeline was used in a later analysis to assign CDR3 sequences and most-parsimonious VDJ recombination scenarios. A later analysis defined each TCR beta chain by its CDR3 amino acid sequence plus V-gene family, and excluded reads lacking a unique V-gene family. A later analysis removed several hundred highly shared, low-generation-probability nucleotide sequences to deal with suspected cross-contamination and a sequencing artifact. A later analysis calculated a clonal expansion index for each public chain from normalized within-repertoire ranks of inferred template counts. A later analysis computed generation probabilities with a VDJ recombination model fitted to out-of-frame rearrangements, and checked the results against IGoR. Hypergeometric tests were used in a later analysis to score TCR-TCR, TCR-HLA and TCR-CMV co-occurrence, with a repertoire-size bias correction applied to the TCR pairs. In a later analysis, false discovery rates were estimated by permuting HLA or CMV assignments 20 times. A later analysis grouped co-occurring TCRs with DBSCAN, adding TCRdist sequence similarity when clustering within HLA-allele-positive subsets. Repertoires with fewer than 30,000 or more than 120,000 public chains were left out of co-occurrence clustering, as were about 5 repertoires with anomalous nucleotide sharing. TCRdb took over this immuneACCESS table, retaining in-frame rearrangements with V and J assigned. Such tables are incomplete; in checked studies, under half of the missing clones stem from an unresolved V gene, and the remainder is unexplained. D and trimming come from the DNA, and the V and J calls and clone size come from that table. This sample holds about 180,000 clones; 77% were observed only once. The ten largest account for around 3.5% of the sample.

This entry is derived from a study of cytomegalovirus exposure and HLA in healthy donors (dated by TCRdb to 2016 to 2017). General notes on the study: An earlier analysis of more than 550 of the donors reported over 250 Gb of sequence data and 117 million unique TCR beta sequences obtained from some 170 million T cells. An early release that covered fewer than 750 HLA-typed donors contained 250 to 350 gigabases of sequencing data and some 87 million unique TCR sequences. Of the 350 to 400 genotyped donors, about 84% fell in the genetic ancestry cluster associated with self-reported Caucasian donors. The study aimed to test whether signatures of past pathogen exposure could be identified by cataloging public T cell receptors. The study used immunosequencing to profile the T cell repertoires of under 700 subjects and linked those repertoires to cytomegalovirus serostatus. Along with the approximately 650-subject first cohort, a separate validation cohort of roughly 110 different subjects was used. To predict cytomegalovirus infection status, the study combined high-throughput TCR immunosequencing, statistical association of individual TCRs with disease status, and machine learning. A later analysis re-examined previously published TCR beta repertoires from more than 550 donors and added high-resolution HLA genotyping to investigate patterns of TCR occurrence. Rather than using new phenotypic data, the later analysis identified candidate immune exposures from TCR beta sequences and from how often those sequences occurred across donors. To decide whether each TCR beta V gene segment behaved as functional or pseudogenic, an earlier analysis of several hundred of the donors relied on high-throughput TCR beta sequencing. Donor age, sex, ethnicity and CMV serostatus were collected together with the repertoire data. A later genetic analysis took genome-wide SNP genotypes for about three fifths of the 666 donors and used that subset as a discovery cohort. Every repertoire in the discovery cohort had been generated on one and the same sequencing platform. Class I and class II HLA loci were covered by the typing at four-digit resolution. Typing coverage differed by locus: A, B, C, DRB1 and DQB1 were typed in roughly 620-630 donors, DQA1 in 500 to 550, DPA1 in some 600, and DPB1 in around 440. Roughly five DR-DQ haplotypes were handled as single units for association and clustering, since linkage in the cohort was strong. Among a few hundred genotyped donors of the cohort, an average of roughly 240,000 unique TCR beta nucleotide sequences were sequenced per donor, roughly a sixth of them non-productive.

The cohort consisted of fewer than 700 healthy bone marrow donors. At the time of sampling, every cohort member was nominally healthy, though immune exposures that went unrecorded were likely present. The donor tested CMV seropositive, placing the donor among the approximately 290 seropositive members of the cohort. Each donor provided a peripheral blood sample, and peripheral blood mononuclear cells were used for TCR beta sequencing. The Qiagen DNeasy Blood Extraction Kit was used to extract genomic DNA from the blood cell samples. Inclusive of the bounding cysteine and phenylalanine, the CDR3 is 14 residues long. Just the 42-base CDR3 DNA is kept, in frame starting at base 1. Based on the germline V gene (reference sequence), the CDR1 and CDR2 sequences are MNHNY and SVGAGI. Trimming removed 7 bases from V and 3 bases from J; the gene matches leave 8 bases unexplained. What the study reported, not specific to this receptor: A further reported finding was that TCR beta sequences accurately predicted the HLA-A and HLA-B alleles for most subjects in the first cohort. A later genetic analysis associated a missense DCLRE1C variant with V-gene and J-gene trimming of TCR beta chains, and an independent cohort replicated the association. Broadly in line with IMGT annotations, most TCR beta V segments showed up in productive rearrangements about 90% or about 30% of the time in an earlier analysis of approximately 600 of the donors. A total of 164 TCR beta chains were listed by the study as associated with cytomegalovirus. Because counts were too low, roughly 16 rarely observed V segments, including chromosome 9 orphons, were left out of the earlier analysis of 500 to 750 of the donors. Some IMGT-functional V segments, including TRBV6-2 and TRBV6-3, could not be distinguished by the 87-base-pair reads and were therefore excluded. Across donors, most TCR sequences were observed very rarely, whereas some public TCRs were present in many individuals. At a false discovery rate of 0.05, a later analysis linked around 15,000 TCR beta sequences to specific HLA alleles. A later analysis found that HLA-associated TCR beta chains were more clonally expanded and had lower generation probabilities than equally common non-associated chains. The presence/absence analyses assumed that sequencing depth was roughly uniform across donors, and that assumption may not be true. A cluster of highly shared sequence variants was judged likely to represent a technical artifact of the sequencing pipeline. When HLA alleles, especially DR and DQ, strongly co-occurred, attributing TCR associations to individual alleles was difficult. In vitro tests confirmed that a few of the cytomegalovirus-associated TCR beta chains recognize cytomegalovirus antigens. According to a later genetic analysis, donors in an Asian-associated ancestry cluster had fewer N-insertions in productive TCRs than the approximately 700-donor mean. This cohort had only TCR beta chains sequenced, and the lack of alpha or paired-chain data limited which features could be detected. Several of the top co-occurrence clusters appeared to be linked to parvovirus B19, influenza, CMV and Epstein-Barr virus, according to a later analysis. Most CMV-associated TCR beta chains appeared to be HLA-restricted in a later analysis, and the HLA associations seemed to be driven largely by CMV exposure. In both the original and validation cohorts, the classifier was reported to diagnose cytomegalovirus status with high specificity and sensitivity. The authors suggested that the approach could potentially be generalized to other disease states and immunological phenotypes. For the cohort, immune exposure information was limited to CMV serostatus. Because HLA typing was missing for some donors at each locus, association tests included only the typed subset. In a later analysis, TCR association rates were found to vary across HLA loci, with the most associated TCRs seen for DRB1 alleles and the fewest for HLA-C alleles. Linkage disequilibrium might explain the correlated functional status among segregating V segments, but an unknown experimental factor could not be excluded.

This chain is built from TRBV6-6 and TRBJ2-7; 8 nucleotides in the junction match TRBD1. The receptor comes from a woman aged 60-75 years in good health and CMV-seropositive. The sequenced sample was PBMCs. The DNA sequence reads TGTGCCAGCACGGGGACAGGTCATTTCTACGAGCAGTACTTC. Its translation reads: CASTGTGHFYEQYF.